Sequencing of this T cell receptor (beta chain) was carried out in a study of blood T cell repertoires in COVID-19. V was pared by 5 bases and J by 7 bases, with 7 bases of the junction left unmatched. CDR3 length: 14 residues. Germline assignment: CDR1 KGHDR and CDR2 SFDVKD. Only one count was recorded for this clone. The data were produced by immunoSEQ multiplex PCR, yet TCRdb's version contains in-frame clones alone and is incomplete. This table holds 200,000 to 250,000 clones, 80% found once. This TCR came from a woman aged 40-49 years with acute COVID-19. The specimen was PBMCs or T cells enriched from blood (not recorded which). The chain is built from TRBV24-1 and TRBJ2-3; 8 bases line up with TRBD1. The CDR3 DNA reads as TGTGCCACCAGTGGACAGGGGACAAGAAATACGCAGTATTTT. Amino acids: CATSGQGTRNTQYF.